The 32 T cell receptor beta chains listed next were all sequenced from one sample in a study of graft-versus-host responses after intestinal transplantation. Sequenced by immunoSEQ multiplex PCR; TCRdb stores in-frame clones only, minus some. The sample has tens of thousands of clones; approximately 91% are singletons. Their antigens remain unidentified. Sequences were derived from unstimulated CD4+ T cells sorted from spleen or lymph node cells, sampled before intestinal transplant. The origin of the receptors is a human donor who received an intestinal transplant.

The genes are TRBV27 and TRBJ2-7; TRBD1 might be the D (6 bases). V lost 0 bases and J lost 6, with 9 bases in between. Germline V gene sequence: CDR1 MNHEY, CDR2 SMNVEV (reference sequence). The CDR3 runs 13 residues. CDR3 sequence: CASSLSGAPEQYF. The CDR3 DNA follows: TGTGCCAGCAGTTTATCGGGGGCGCCCGAGCAGTACTTC.

This sequence joins TRBV28 and TRBJ2-5, with D perhaps TRBD2 (5 bases). Germline V gene sequence: CDR1 MDHEN, CDR2 SYDVKM. The ends were cut back, 6 bases at V and 2 bases at J, with 16 bases in the middle. The CDR3 is 15 amino acids. The CDR3 spells CASRPLSVLQETQYF. The CDR3, as DNA: TGTGCCAGCAGGCCACTTAGCGTCTTACAAGAGACCCAGTACTTC.

The V and J genes are TRBV28 and TRBJ2-1; 10 bases are a match to TRBD2. V gave up 5 bases and J gave up 10 bases; unmatched junction bases: 8. Germline CDR1 is MDHEN and CDR2 is SYDVKM. The length of the CDR3 is 14 residues. Here the CDR3 DNA reads TGTGCCAGCAGTCGGCTAGCGGGAGTAGGCGAGCAGTTCTTC. This gives the protein CASSRLAGVGEQFF.

The J gene is TRBJ1-1, the V gene TRBV7-9; the D is unclear. The CDR3 has 12 amino acids. Trimming shortened V by 5 bases and J by 6 bases, and 10 bases separated the two germline ends. Germline CDR1 reads SEHNR; CDR2 reads FQNEAQ (reference sequence). The CDR3: CASSPSGPEAFF. The CDR3 DNA reads as TGTGCCAGCAGCCCGTCCGGTCCTGAAGCTTTCTTT.

The J gene is TRBJ2-1, the V gene TRBV18; D unclear. Germline CDR1 reads KGHSH; CDR2 reads LQKENI. V lost 3 bases, J lost 5 bases, and 2 bases lay in between. The CDR3 consists of 11 residues. The CDR3 bases are TGTGCCAGCTCACCCGACAATGAGCAGTTCTTC. Its translation: CASSPDNEQFF. Looking up the rest from reference TRBV18 and TRBJ2-1 gives the full variable domain: NAGVMQNPRHLVRRRGQEARLRCSPMKGHSHVYWYRQLPEEGLKFMVYLQKENIIDESGMPKERFSAEFPKEGPSILRIQQVVRGDSAAYFCASSPDNEQFFGPGTRLTVL.

The chain joins TRBV2 to TRBJ1-4; TRBD1 aligns across 8 bases. Trimming at V came to 6 bases and at J to 6 bases, leaving 6 bases not matched to a gene. This CDR3 is 14 amino acids long. The germline CDR1 and CDR2 sequences are SNHLY and FYNNEI. The CDR3 sequence is CASRQGAVYEKLFF. CDR3 sequence (DNA): TGTGCCAGCAGGCAGGGGGCTGTGTATGAAAAACTGTTTTTT.

This clone was seen once. The chain employs TRBV30 and TRBJ1-2; perhaps TRBD1 as D (6 bases). Germline CDR1 GTSNPN, CDR2 SVGIG (reference sequence). The V end lost 2 bases, the J end lost 3 bases, and 10 bases lay between the germline ends. There are 13 residues in the CDR3. CDR3 bases: TGTGCCTGGAGTCCCCGACAGGACTATGGCTACACCTTC. The encoded protein is CAWSPRQDYGYTF.

The rearrangement uses TRBV28 and TRBJ1-2, with 8 bases matching TRBD1. CDR3 length: 15 amino acids. Germline CDR1 is MDHEN and CDR2 is SYDVKM. V shed 6 bases and J 3 bases; nucleotides not matched to a gene: 9. The DNA for the CDR3 is TGTGCCAGCAGCCCAAGACAGGGGTATCACTATGGCTACACCTTC. This gives the protein CASSPRQGYHYGYTF.

The chain has TRBV28 and TRBJ2-7; maybe TRBD2 (6 bases). The CDR3 is 16 residues long. The germline gives CDR1 MDHEN, CDR2 SYDVKM. With 6 bases removed from V and 2 bases from J, the gap between germline ends came to 20 bases. The CDR3 bases are TGTGCCAGCAGCTTAGGCCCGGGACTGACCACCTACGAGCAGTACTTC. Translation: CASSLGPGLTTYEQYF.

This sequence joins TRBV11-2 and TRBJ1-1; 7 bases map to TRBD1. Germline V CDR1 and CDR2: SGHAT, FQNNGV. V was pared by 1 base and J by 8 bases, with 4 bases of the junction left unmatched. This CDR3 region has 13 residues. CDR3 DNA sequence: TGTGCCAGCAGCTTAGGCAGGGGGTACGAAGCTTTCTTT. This translates into CASSLGRGYEAFF.

The chain recombines TRBV6-5 with TRBJ1-1, with D uncertain. Trimming pared 6 bases from V and 7 bases from J, leaving 15 bases between. The CDR3 is 13 amino acids. Germline-derived CDR1 and CDR2 are MNHEY and SVGAGI. The CDR3 is CASRNYGSVEAFF. CDR3 DNA sequence: TGTGCCAGCAGAAATTACGGGAGTGTTGAAGCTTTCTTT.

This clone was seen just once. The V gene is TRBV2, the J gene TRBJ2-3; 11 bases match TRBD2. V dropped 2 bases and J dropped 3; count of bases not matched to a gene: 16. The CDR3 is 20 amino acids. Germline V gene lookup returns CDR1 SNHLY and CDR2 FYNNEI. The CDR3 region has the DNA TGTGCCAGCAGTGAAAGCCCAAATTCCTTTTTAGCGGGGGGGACAGATACGCAGTATTTT. Its protein product is CASSESPNSFLAGGTDTQYF.

The rearrangement uses TRBV7-3 and TRBJ2-5; the D gene is possibly TRBD1 (6 bases). CDR1 is SGHTA, CDR2 FQGTGA, per germline. The CDR3 length is 13 residues. V lost 4 bases and J lost 8, with 14 bases in between. The DNA of the CDR3 is TGTGCCAGCAGCTCTCAGACAGGCCTCACCCAGTACTTC. Translated, it gives CASSSQTGLTQYF.

The V call is TRBV6-6, the J call TRBJ2-1; 9 nucleotides align to TRBD2. The trim removed 3 bases at V and 8 bases at J, leaving 11 bases unmatched. There are 16 residues in the CDR3. Per the germline V gene, CDR1 is MNHNY and CDR2 is SVGAGI (reference sequence). The CDR3 DNA is TGTGCCAGCAGTTATGGTAGTAGCGGGAGAGTTCATGAGCAGTTCTTC. It translates to CASSYGSSGRVHEQFF.

The table lists this clone with a count of one. V usage is TRBV5-4 and J usage is TRBJ1-1, with D unresolved. Trimming shortened V by 0 bases and J by 4 bases, and 13 bases separated the two germline ends. CDR1 SGHNT and CDR2 YYREEE come from the germline V gene (reference sequence). The CDR3 covers 15 residues. The chain's CDR3 is CASSLGATESTEAFF. Written as DNA, the CDR3 is TGTGCCAGCAGCTTGGGAGCTACAGAGAGCACTGAAGCTTTCTTT.

For the CDR3, the DNA is TGTGCCAGCAGCATTGGGACAGGTTCCTATAATTCACCCCTCCACTTT. It encodes CASSIGTGSYNSPLHF. V is TRBV5-4 and J is TRBJ1-6; the match to TRBD1 covers 8 bases. The CDR3 length is 16 residues. Germline CDR1 and CDR2: SGHNT and YYREEE (reference sequence). With V trimmed by 4 bases and J by 1 base, 4 bases remained unmatched.

The chain joins TRBV5-1 to TRBJ1-5, with TRBD1 matching 10 bases. CDR3 length: 15 amino acids. Trimming took 4 bases from V and 4 from J; bases not matched to a gene: 5. The germline V gene has CDR1 SGHRS and CDR2 YFSETQ. The CDR3 loop reads CASSLSGQGNQPQHF. The CDR3 nucleotides read TGCGCCAGCAGCCTGTCGGGACAGGGGAATCAGCCCCAGCATTTT.

V and J are TRBV6-4 and TRBJ2-3; 7 positions match TRBD2. This CDR3 contains 15 residues. V lost 4 bases, J lost 2 bases, and 6 bases stayed unmatched. Germline CDR1 reads MRHNA; CDR2 reads SNTAGT. CDR3 nucleotides: TGTGCCAGCAGTGTTGGCGGGGGATACACAGATACGCAGTATTTT. Protein product: CASSVGGGYTDTQYF.

The sample holds a few counts of this clone. The chain couples TRBV18 to TRBJ1-5; D gene uncertain. This CDR3 has 15 amino acids. The germline V and J ends were trimmed by 5 bases and 4 bases, with 15 bases remaining between them. The germline CDR1 and CDR2 sequences are KGHSH and LQKENI. The CDR3 spells CASSSVGSKNQPQHF. The CDR3 nucleotides are TGTGCCAGCTCAAGTGTGGGTAGCAAGAATCAGCCCCAGCATTTT.

The rearrangement joins TRBV28 to TRBJ1-1; D remains ambiguous. CDR3 length equals 14 residues. V lost 2 bases to trimming and J lost 1 base, with 8 bases between them. Germline assignment: CDR1 MDHEN and CDR2 SYDVKM. For the CDR3, the DNA is TGTGCCAGCAGTTTAAGTAGTTGGAACACTGAAGCTTTCTTT. It codes for CASSLSSWNTEAFF.

V is TRBV29-1 and J is TRBJ2-1, with 11 positions matching TRBD2. Germline CDR1 SQVTM, CDR2 ANQGSEA. The trim removed 1 base at V and 4 bases at J, leaving 0 bases unmatched. This CDR3 has 14 residues. The CDR3 nucleotides are TGCAGCGTTGAAGTAGCGGGAGGGTACAATGAGCAGTTCTTC. This codes for CSVEVAGGYNEQFF.

The chain carries TRBV5-1 and TRBJ1-1, with TRBD1 identical over 9 bases. Germline V gene lookup returns CDR1 SGHRS and CDR2 YFSETQ. The CDR3 loop spans 13 amino acids. The J segment lost 7 bases and the V segment lost 3 bases, leaving 4 bases of the junction unmatched. CDR3: CASSSQGASEAFF. CDR3 bases: TGCGCCAGCAGCTCACAGGGGGCCAGTGAAGCTTTCTTT.

Written as DNA, the CDR3 is TGTGCCATCAGACTAGCGGGAGAAGAGACCCAGTACTTC. Its translation is CAIRLAGEETQYF. The chain couples TRBV10-3 to TRBJ2-5; TRBD2 aligns across 11 bases. This CDR3 region has 13 residues. The V segment lost 6 bases and the J segment 3 bases; nucleotides outside the gene matches: 0. Germline-derived CDR1 and CDR2 are ENHRY and SYGVKD.

This clone was seen a single time. The J gene is TRBJ2-2, the V gene TRBV6-6, with D maybe TRBD2 (5 bases). With 5 bases removed from V and 1 base from J, the gap between germline ends came to 11 bases. This CDR3 is built from 15 residues. Germline CDR1 MNHNY, CDR2 SVGAGI (reference sequence). The CDR3 DNA follows: TGTGCCAGCAGTCCCCTCAGCGGGAACACCGGGGAGCTGTTTTTT. Protein sequence: CASSPLSGNTGELFF.

This clone has just a few counts. The chain links TRBV7-2 to TRBJ1-1; D not resolved. Deletions cut 3 bases from V and 1 base from J, with 9 bases between. From germline, CDR1 is SGHTA and CDR2 FQGNSA. The CDR3 spans 14 residues. The CDR3 DNA reads TGTGCCAGCAGCTTCCCCTCTCCGAACACTGAAGCTTTCTTT. This codes for CASSFPSPNTEAFF.

The chain is built from TRBV9 and TRBJ2-3; the D gene is possibly TRBD2 (5 bases). Germline V gene data show CDR1 as SGDLS and CDR2 as YYNGEE. V lost 4 bases and J lost 0, with 15 bases in between. The CDR3 contains 16 residues. This chain's CDR3 is CASSPRTSSSTDTQYF. The CDR3 DNA follows: TGTGCCAGCAGCCCGCGGACTTCCTCTAGCACAGATACGCAGTATTTT.

The V call is TRBV28, the J call TRBJ1-4; perhaps TRBD1 as D (5 bases). The CDR3 has 16 amino acids. Trimming cost V 6 bases and J 5 bases, with 19 bases left between them. Germline lookup yields CDR1 MDHEN and CDR2 SYDVKM. As DNA, the CDR3 is TGTGCCAGCAGAGAGGAGGGCAGGGCATCGAATGAAAAACTGTTTTTT. Encoded protein: CASREEGRASNEKLFF.

The J gene is TRBJ2-5, the V gene TRBV7-8; D is uncertain. Gene TRBJ2-7 matches the end of the DNA better, so the J call may be wrong. The CDR3 runs to 13 residues. CDR1 and CDR2 (germline): SGHVS, FQNEAQ. CDR3 nucleotides: TGTGCCAGCAGCTTAGAACCCTTCTACGAGCAGTACTTC. It specifies CASSLEPFYEQYF.

CDR3 bases: TGTGCCAGCACCCTAGGAGGGTCTCCCCACGAGCAGTACTTC. Amino acids: CASTLGGSPHEQYF. The chain joins TRBV28 to TRBJ2-7; perhaps TRBD2 as D (6 bases). Germline V gene sequence: CDR1 MDHEN, CDR2 SYDVKM. The ends were cut back, 7 bases at V and 5 bases at J, with 18 bases in the middle. There are 14 residues in the CDR3.

The chain recombines TRBV7-2 with TRBJ2-1; no clear D. CDR3 length: 15 amino acids. The V gene lost 0 bases and the J gene lost 0 bases, with 6 bases spanning the gap. CDR1 and CDR2 from the germline V gene are SGHTA and FQGNSA. The CDR3 DNA follows: TGTGCCAGCAGCTTAGCAGTTAGCTCCTACAATGAGCAGTTCTTC. Its translation is CASSLAVSSYNEQFF. Full variable domain (rest looked up from reference TRBV7-2 and TRBJ2-1): GAGVSQSPSNKVTEKGKDVELRCDPISGHTALYWYRQSLGQGLEFLIYFQGNSAPDKSGLPSDRFSAERTGGSVSTLTIQRTQQEDSAVYLCASSLAVSSYNEQFFGPGTRLTVL.

V and J are TRBV27 and TRBJ2-5, with TRBD2 identical over 11 bases. Germline loops: CDR1 MNHEY, CDR2 SMNVEV (reference sequence). J lost 5 bases, V lost 6 bases, and 14 bases had no gene match. The CDR3 runs to 17 residues. In DNA form, the CDR3 reads TGTGCCAGCAGACCCATTAAGGGACTAGCGGAGATGGAGACCCAGTACTTC. Amino acids: CASRPIKGLAEMETQYF.

V usage is TRBV5-8 and J usage is TRBJ1-2; D call uncertain. V was shortened by 0 bases and J by 8 bases, with 11 bases between the two germline ends. The CDR3 is 13 residues long. Per germline, CDR1 SGHTS and CDR2 YDEGEE. CDR3 residues: CASSLGRLQGYTF. The CDR3 DNA sequence: TGTGCCAGCAGCTTGGGCAGGTTACAAGGCTACACCTTC.